This TCR beta chain was profiled in a study of naive and memory T cell subsets. Study conclusions and caveats: There was no ground truth to check naive and memory subset results.

This clonotype has only one observation. Its antigen is unidentified. Two oligonucleotides, mixed equimolar, formed the beta constant-region primer covering TRBC1 and TRBC2. Ligated cDNA was amplified by four rounds of PCR with nested alpha and beta constant-region primers and SP2. TCRdb itself ran the UMI-ligation and nested PCR reads through MiXCR, one entry per CDR3 protein. This sample has over 25,000 distinct CDR3 sequences, with roughly 20% found just once. Germline V lookup: CDR1 KGHDR, CDR2 SFDVKD. CDR3 size: 15 residues. V lost 1 base and J lost 1; bases outside the gene matches: 1. The sample was effector memory CD4+ T cells from blood. Subset described: effector memory, CD45RA- CD27-. The chain is built from TRBV24-1 and TRBJ2-5, with TRBD1 matching over 8 bases. The receptor comes from a human donor in good health. DNA for the CDR3: TGTGCCACCAGTGATTTCGGGACAGGCCAAGAGACCCAGTACTTC. Residues: CATSDFGTGQETQYF.